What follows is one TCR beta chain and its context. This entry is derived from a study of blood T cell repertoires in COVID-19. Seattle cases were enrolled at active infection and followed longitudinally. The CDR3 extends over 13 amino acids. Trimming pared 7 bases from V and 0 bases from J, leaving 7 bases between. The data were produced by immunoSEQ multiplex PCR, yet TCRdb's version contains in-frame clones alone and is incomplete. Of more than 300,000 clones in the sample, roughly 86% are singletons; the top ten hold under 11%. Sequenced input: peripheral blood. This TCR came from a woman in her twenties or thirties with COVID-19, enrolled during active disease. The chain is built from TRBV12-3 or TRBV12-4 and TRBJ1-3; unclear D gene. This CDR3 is CASTFLSGNTIYF. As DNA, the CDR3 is TGTGCCAGCACCTTTCTCTCTGGAAACACCATATATTTT.